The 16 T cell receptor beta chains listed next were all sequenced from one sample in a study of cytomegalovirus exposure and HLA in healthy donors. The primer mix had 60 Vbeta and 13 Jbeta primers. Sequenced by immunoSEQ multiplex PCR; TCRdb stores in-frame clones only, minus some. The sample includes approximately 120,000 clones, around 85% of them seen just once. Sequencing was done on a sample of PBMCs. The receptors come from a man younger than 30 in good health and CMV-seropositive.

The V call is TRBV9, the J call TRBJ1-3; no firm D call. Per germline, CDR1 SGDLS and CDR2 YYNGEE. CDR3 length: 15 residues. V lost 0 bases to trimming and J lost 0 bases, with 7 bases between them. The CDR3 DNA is TGTGCCAGCAGCGTAGGTTTCTCCTCTGGAAACACCATATATTTT. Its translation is CASSVGFSSGNTIYF.

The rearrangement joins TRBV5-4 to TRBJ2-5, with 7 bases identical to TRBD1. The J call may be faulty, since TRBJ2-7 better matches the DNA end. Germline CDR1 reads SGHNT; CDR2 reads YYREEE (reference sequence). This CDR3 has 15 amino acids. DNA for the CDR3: TGTGCCAGCAGCTTGGGCTCTAGGGGGCTCTACGAGCAGTACTTC. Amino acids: CASSLGSRGLYEQYF.

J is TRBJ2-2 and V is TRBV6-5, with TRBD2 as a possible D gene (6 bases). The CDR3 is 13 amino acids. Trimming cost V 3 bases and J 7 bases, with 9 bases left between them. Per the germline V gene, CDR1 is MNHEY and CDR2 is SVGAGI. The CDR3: CASSYMRGGELFF. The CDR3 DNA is TGTGCCAGCAGTTATATGCGGGGCGGGGAGCTGTTTTTT.

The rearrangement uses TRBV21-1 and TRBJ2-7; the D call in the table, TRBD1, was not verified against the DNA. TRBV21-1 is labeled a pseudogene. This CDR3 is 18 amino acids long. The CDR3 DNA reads TGTGCCAGCAGCAACCACCGCCCGGACAGGGACTTATCCTACGAGCAGTACTTC. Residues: CASSNHRPDRDLSYEQYF.

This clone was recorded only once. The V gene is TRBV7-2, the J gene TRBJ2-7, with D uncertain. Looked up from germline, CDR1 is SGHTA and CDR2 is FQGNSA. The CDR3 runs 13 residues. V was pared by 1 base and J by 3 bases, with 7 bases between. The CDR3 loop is CASSLGTYYEQYF. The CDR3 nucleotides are TGTGCCAGCAGCTTAGGTACCTACTACGAGCAGTACTTC.

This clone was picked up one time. This CDR3 reads CASSPSIPNQPQHF. The CDR3 DNA reads TGTGCCAGCAGTCCCAGTATCCCAAATCAGCCCCAGCATTTT. This chain links TRBV27 with TRBJ1-5; D is undetermined. V was shortened by 5 bases and J by 4 bases, with 12 bases between the two germline ends. Germline loops: CDR1 MNHEY, CDR2 SMNVEV (reference sequence). The CDR3 runs 14 residues.

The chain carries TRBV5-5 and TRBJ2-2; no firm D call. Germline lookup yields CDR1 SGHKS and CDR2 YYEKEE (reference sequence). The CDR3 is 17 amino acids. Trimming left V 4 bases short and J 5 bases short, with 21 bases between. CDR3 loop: CASSRGPDATQTGELFF. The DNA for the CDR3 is TGTGCCAGCAGCCGCGGTCCCGACGCCACCCAAACCGGGGAGCTGTTTTTT.

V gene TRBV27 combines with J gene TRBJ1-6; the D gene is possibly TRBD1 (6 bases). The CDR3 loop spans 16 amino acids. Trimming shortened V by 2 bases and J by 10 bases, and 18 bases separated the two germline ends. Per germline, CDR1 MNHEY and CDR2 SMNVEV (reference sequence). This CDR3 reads CASSLRDIRGSSPLHF. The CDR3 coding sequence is TGTGCCAGCAGTTTAAGGGACATCAGGGGAAGCTCACCCCTCCACTTT.

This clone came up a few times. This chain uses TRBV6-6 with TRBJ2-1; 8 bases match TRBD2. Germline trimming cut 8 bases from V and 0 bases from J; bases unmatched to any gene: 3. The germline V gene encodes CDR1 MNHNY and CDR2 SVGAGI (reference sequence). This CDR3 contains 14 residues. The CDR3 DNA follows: TGTGCCAGCTTACTAGCGGACTCCTACAATGAGCAGTTCTTC. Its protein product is CASLLADSYNEQFF.

The CDR3: CASSYSGASYEQYF. CDR3 DNA: TGTGCCAGCAGTTACTCAGGGGCCTCCTACGAGCAGTACTTC. The rearrangement links TRBV6-5 to TRBJ2-5, with a possible D match to TRBD1 (5 bases). The J call may be incorrect, as the DNA end agrees better with TRBJ2-7. The CDR3 runs to 14 residues. From germline, CDR1 is MNHEY and CDR2 SVGAGI.

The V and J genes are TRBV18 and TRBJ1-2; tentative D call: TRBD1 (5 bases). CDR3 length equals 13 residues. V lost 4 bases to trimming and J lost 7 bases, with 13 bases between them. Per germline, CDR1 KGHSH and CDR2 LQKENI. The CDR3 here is CASSLSQGGGYTF. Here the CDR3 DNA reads TGTGCCAGCTCACTGAGCCAGGGCGGTGGCTACACCTTC.

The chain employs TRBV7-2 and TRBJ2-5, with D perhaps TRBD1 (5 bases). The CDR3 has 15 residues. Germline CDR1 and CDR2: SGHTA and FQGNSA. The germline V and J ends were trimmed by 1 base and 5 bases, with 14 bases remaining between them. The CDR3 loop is CASSLDFWGQETQYF. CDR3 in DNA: TGTGCCAGCAGCTTAGACTTTTGGGGCCAGGAGACCCAGTACTTC.

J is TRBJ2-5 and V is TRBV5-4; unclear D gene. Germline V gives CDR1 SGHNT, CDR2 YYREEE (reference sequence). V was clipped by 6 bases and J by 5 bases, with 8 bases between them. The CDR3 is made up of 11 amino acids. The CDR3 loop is CASNEPETQYF. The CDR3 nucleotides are TGTGCCAGCAACGAGCCGGAGACCCAGTACTTC. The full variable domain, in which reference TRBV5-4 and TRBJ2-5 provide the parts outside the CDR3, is ETGVTQSPTHLIKTRGQQVTLRCSSQSGHNTVSWYQQALGQGPQFIFQYYREEENGRGNFPPRFSGLQFPNYSSELNVNALELDDSALYLCASNEPETQYFGPGTRLLVL.

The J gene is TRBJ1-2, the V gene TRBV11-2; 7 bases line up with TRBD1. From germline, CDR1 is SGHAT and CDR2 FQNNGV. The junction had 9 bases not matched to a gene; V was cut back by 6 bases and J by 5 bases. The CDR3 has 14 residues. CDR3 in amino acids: CASRPPGQQYGYTF. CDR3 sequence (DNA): TGTGCCAGCAGACCTCCGGGACAGCAGTATGGCTACACCTTC.

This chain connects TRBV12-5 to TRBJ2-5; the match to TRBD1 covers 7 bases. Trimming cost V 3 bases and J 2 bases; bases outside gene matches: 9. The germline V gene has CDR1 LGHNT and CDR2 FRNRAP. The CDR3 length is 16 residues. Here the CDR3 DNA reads TGTGCTAGTGGTTTCCTTTCGGGCAGGGGGCAAGAGACCCAGTACTTC. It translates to CASGFLSGRGQETQYF.

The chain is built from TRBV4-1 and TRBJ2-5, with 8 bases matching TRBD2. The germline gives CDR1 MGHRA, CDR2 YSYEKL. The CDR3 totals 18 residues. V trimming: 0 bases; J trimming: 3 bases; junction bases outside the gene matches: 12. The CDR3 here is CASSQEGRGATWEETQYF. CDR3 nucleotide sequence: TGCGCCAGCAGCCAAGAGGGGCGGGGGGCAACGTGGGAAGAGACCCAGTACTTC.